This T cell receptor (beta chain) came from a study of CD8+ T cells in alopecia areata. Extraction of RNA preceded its reverse transcription into cDNA, which served as the sequencing template. Some clones are missing from TCRdb's copy, which holds only in-frame ones; the method was immunoSEQ multiplex PCR. The sample holds some 200,000 clones, around 50% seen once. Turning to this clone: Its antigen remains unknown.

The study's findings and limits: Mice showed TCR sharing more clearly than patients did, possibly owing to HLA.

The source material was CD8+ T cells sorted from blood. The clonotype was recovered from a human donor in good health.

CDR3 DNA: TGTGCCAGCAGCATTGGACAGGGGGCGGGATATGGCTACACCTTC. The encoded protein is CASSIGQGAGYGYTF. The chain carries TRBV6-5 and TRBJ1-2; 11 nucleotides match TRBD1. CDR3 length: 15 amino acids. V lost 6 bases and J lost 5; bases outside the gene matches: 8. In germline, CDR1 is MNHEY, CDR2 SVGAGI.